Reported below is one T cell receptor beta chain. Antigen specificity is unknown. This sample was included in a study of spatial heterogeneity in lung cancer. Study-level background: Samples were donated by 72 untreated early-stage non-small cell lung cancer patients. Study results and caveats: Compared with follow-up, resection was when ubiquitous expanded tumor TCRs appeared in blood more.

The presence of a unique molecular identifier marked each TCR cDNA molecule. TCRdb re-called the 5' RACE reads through MiXCR, storing one row per CDR3 protein. This sample yields some 30,000 distinct CDR3 sequences, of which 5% to 5.5% are seen a single time; roughly a quarter belongs to the top ten. The V and J ends lost 7 bases and 3 bases, in that order; junction bases with no gene match: 11. Germline V gene sequence: CDR1 KGHDR, CDR2 SFDVKD. The CDR3 covers 16 residues. Time point indicated: blood at routine non-recurrence follow-up after resection. The input material, whole RNA from tumor, nontumor lung or frozen PBMC, was sequenced unsorted.

The chain combines TRBV24-1 with TRBJ2-5, with 9 bases matching TRBD1. This TCR came from a female donor with early-stage non-small cell lung cancer. The sample here was PBMCs, taken at follow-up. This CDR3 is CATSFPGTGSKETQYF. The CDR3, as DNA: TGTGCCACCAGCTTTCCCGGGACAGGGTCGAAAGAGACCCAGTACTTC.